The entry that follows covers one T cell receptor beta chain sequence. This sample stems from a study of CD8 T cells in Susac syndrome. Study summary: At the time of blood draw, patients with Susac syndrome were therapy-naive, receiving corticosteroids, or receiving intravenous immunoglobulin alone.

RNA totalling roughly 0.5 to 1 ug underwent reverse transcription with random hexamers. Multiplex immunoSEQ PCR targeted 54 Vbeta and 13 Jbeta TCR beta segments. TCRdb reprocessed the immunoSEQ multiplex PCR reads via MiXCR and lists one record per CDR3 protein. The sample has 210,000 or so distinct CDR3 sequences, over 90% seen once. In blood CD8+ and CD4+ T cells, TCR beta underwent sequencing. The sample was CD4+ T cells from PBMCs. The clonotype was recovered from a human donor with Susac syndrome.

The CDR3 sequence: CASSQTRTGWRADTQYF. The CDR3 region has the DNA TGTGCCAGCAGCCAAACTCGGACAGGGTGGCGGGCAGATACGCAGTATTTT. The chain joins TRBV4-2 to TRBJ2-3; the match to TRBD1 covers 8 bases. V trimming: 2 bases; J trimming: 4 bases; junction bases outside the gene matches: 11. The CDR3 is 17 residues long. Germline lookup yields CDR1 LGHNA and CDR2 YNFKEQ.